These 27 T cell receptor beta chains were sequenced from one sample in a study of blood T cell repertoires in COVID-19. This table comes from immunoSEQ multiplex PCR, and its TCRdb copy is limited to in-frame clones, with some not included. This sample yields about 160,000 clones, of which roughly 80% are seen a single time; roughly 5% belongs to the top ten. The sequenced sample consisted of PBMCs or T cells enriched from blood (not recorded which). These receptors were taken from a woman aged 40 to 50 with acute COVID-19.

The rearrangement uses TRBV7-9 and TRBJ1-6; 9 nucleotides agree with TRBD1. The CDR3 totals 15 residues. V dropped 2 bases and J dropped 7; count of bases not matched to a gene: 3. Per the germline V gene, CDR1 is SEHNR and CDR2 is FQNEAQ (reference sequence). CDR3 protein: CASSLRTGVNSPLHF. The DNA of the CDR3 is TGTGCCAGCAGCTTACGGACAGGGGTCAATTCACCCCTCCACTTT.

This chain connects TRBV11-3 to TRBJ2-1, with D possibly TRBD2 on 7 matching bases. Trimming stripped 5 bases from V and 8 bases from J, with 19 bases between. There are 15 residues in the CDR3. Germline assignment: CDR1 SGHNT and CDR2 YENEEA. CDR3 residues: CASSLLGGREHEQFF. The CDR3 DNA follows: TGTGCCAGCAGCCTCCTGGGGGGGCGGGAGCATGAGCAGTTCTTC.

The CDR3 region has the DNA TGTGCCAGCAGCTTGAGACTAGCGGGAGTCCGGGAGACCCAGTACTTC. It codes for CASSLRLAGVRETQYF. V gene TRBV11-1 combines with J gene TRBJ2-5; 12 nucleotides align to TRBD2. The V gene end was trimmed by 3 bases and the J gene end by 5 bases; junction bases not matched to a gene: 7. Germline V gene data show CDR1 as SGHAT and CDR2 as FQDESV (reference sequence). CDR3 length equals 16 residues.

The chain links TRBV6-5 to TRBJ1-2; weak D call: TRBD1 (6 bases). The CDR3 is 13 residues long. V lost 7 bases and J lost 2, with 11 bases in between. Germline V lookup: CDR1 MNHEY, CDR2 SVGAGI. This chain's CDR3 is CASTPTGNYGYTF. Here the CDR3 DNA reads TGTGCCAGCACCCCGACAGGAAACTATGGCTACACCTTC.

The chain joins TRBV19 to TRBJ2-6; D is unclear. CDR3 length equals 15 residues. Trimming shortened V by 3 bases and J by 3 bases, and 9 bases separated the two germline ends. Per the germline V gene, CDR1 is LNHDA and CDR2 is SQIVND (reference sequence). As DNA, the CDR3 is TGTGCCAGTAGTATTGGTCAGGATGGGGCCAACGTCCTGACTTTC. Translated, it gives CASSIGQDGANVLTF.

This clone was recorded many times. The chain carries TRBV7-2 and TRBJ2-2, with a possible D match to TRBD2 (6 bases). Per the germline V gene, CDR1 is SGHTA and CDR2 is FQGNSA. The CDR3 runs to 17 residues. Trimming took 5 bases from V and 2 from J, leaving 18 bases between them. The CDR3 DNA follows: TGTGCCAGCAGCCGGAACCGACCGGGACTCAACACCGGGGAGCTGTTTTTT. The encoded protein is CASSRNRPGLNTGELFF.

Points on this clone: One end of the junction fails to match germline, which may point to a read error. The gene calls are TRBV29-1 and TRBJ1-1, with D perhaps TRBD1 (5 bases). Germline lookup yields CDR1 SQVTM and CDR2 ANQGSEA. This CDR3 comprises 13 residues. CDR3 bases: TGCAGCGTTAAAGAAGGGCAGGGCGCTGAAGCTTTCTTT. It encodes CSVKEGQGAEAFF.

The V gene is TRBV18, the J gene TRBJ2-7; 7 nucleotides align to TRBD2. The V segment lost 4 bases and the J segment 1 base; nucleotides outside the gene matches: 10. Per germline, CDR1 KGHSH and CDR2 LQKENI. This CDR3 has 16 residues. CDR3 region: CASSLKSLAASYEQYV. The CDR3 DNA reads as TGTGCCAGCTCACTAAAAAGCCTAGCGGCGTCCTACGAGCAGTACGTC.

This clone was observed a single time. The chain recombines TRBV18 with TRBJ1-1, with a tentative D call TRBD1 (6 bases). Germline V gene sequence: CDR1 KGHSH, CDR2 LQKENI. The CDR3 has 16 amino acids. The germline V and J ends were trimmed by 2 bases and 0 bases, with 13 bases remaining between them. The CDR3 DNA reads TGTGCCAGCTCACCAGGTGCAGGGGAAATGAACACTGAAGCTTTCTTT. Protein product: CASSPGAGEMNTEAFF.

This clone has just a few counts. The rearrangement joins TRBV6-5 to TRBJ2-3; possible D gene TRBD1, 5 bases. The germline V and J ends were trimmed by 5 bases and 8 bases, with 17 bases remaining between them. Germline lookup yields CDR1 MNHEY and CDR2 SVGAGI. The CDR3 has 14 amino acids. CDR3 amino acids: CASSQGLTLGTQYF. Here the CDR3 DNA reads TGTGCCAGCAGTCAGGGCCTGACACTGGGTACGCAGTATTTT.

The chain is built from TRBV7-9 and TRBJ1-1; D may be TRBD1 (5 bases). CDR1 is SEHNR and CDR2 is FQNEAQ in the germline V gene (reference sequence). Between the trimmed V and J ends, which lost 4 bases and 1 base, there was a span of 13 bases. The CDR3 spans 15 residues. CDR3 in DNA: TGTGCCAGCAGCTCTCGGGGGGACGGGAACACTGAAGCTTTCTTT. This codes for CASSSRGDGNTEAFF.

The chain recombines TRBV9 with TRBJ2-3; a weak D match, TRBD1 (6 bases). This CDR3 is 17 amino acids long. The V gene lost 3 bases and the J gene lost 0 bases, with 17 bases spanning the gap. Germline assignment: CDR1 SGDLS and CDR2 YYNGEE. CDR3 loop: CASSATHTGLSTDTQYF. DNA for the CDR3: TGTGCCAGCAGCGCCACCCATACAGGGTTAAGCACAGATACGCAGTATTTT.

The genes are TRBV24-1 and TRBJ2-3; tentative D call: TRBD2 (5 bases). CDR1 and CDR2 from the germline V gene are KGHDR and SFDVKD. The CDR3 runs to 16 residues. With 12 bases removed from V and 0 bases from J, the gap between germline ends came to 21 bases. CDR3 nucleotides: TGTGCCCCATGCTGGAGCGGATCTTCTAGCACAGATACGCAGTATTTT. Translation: CAPCWSGSSSTDTQYF.

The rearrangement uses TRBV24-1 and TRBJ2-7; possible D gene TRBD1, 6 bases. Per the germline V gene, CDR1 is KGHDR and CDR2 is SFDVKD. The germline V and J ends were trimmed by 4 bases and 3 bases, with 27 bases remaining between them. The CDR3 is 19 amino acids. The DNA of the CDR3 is TGTGCCACCAGTGAGCCTACCGGGACACAAAAGTGGAAAATCTACGAGCAGTACGTC. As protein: CATSEPTGTQKWKIYEQYV.

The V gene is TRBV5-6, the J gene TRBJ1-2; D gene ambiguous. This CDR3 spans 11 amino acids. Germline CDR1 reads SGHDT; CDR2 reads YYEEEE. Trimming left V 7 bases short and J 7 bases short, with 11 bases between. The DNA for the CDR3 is TGTGCCAGCCGGTTTGTTGGTGGCTACACCTTC. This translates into CASRFVGGYTF.

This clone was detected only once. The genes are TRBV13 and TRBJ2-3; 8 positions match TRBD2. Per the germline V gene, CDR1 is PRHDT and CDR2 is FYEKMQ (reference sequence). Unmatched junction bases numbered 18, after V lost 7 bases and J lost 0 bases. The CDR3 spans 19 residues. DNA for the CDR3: TGTGCCAGCACCCCTCCGCGGGAGGAAGTGAGTCGAAGCACAGATACGCAGTATTTT. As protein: CASTPPREEVSRSTDTQYF.

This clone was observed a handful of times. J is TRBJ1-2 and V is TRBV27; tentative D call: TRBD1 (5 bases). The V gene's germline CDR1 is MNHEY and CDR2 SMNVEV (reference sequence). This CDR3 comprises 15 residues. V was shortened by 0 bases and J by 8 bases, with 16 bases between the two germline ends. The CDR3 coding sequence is TGTGCCAGCAGTTTATCGTGGGGCTCCTCCTACGGCTACACCTTC. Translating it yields CASSLSWGSSYGYTF.

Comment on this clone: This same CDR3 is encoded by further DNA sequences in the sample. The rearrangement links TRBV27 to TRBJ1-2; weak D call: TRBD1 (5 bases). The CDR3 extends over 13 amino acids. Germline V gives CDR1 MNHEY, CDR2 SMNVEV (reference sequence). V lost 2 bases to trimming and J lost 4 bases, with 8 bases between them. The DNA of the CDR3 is TGTGCCAGCAGTTTACAGGGCTCCTATGGCTACACCTTC. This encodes CASSLQGSYGYTF.

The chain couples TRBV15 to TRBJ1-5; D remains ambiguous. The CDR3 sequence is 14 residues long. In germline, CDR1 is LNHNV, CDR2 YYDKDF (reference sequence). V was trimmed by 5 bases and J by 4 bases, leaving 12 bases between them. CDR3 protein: CATSLLVGNQPQHF. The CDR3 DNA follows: TGTGCCACCAGCCTCCTAGTAGGAAATCAGCCCCAGCATTTT.

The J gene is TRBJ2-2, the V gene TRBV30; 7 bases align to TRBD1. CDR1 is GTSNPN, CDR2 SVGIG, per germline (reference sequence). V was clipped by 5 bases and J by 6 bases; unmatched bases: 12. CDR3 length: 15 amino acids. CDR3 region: CAWARDSAPSGELFF. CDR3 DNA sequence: TGTGCCTGGGCCCGGGACAGTGCTCCCTCCGGGGAGCTGTTTTTT. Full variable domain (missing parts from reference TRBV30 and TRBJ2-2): SQTIHQWPATLVQPVGSPLSLECTVEGTSNPNLYWYRQAAGRGLQLLFYSVGIGQISSEVPQNLSASRPQDRQFILSSKKLLLSDSGFYLCAWARDSAPSGELFFGEGSRLTVL.

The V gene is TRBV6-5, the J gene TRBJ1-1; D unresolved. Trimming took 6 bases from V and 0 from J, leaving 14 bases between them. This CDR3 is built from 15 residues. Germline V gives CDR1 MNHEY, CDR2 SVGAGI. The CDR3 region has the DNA TGTGCCAGCAGCCGCTCAGGAACCATGAACACTGAAGCTTTCTTT. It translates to CASSRSGTMNTEAFF.

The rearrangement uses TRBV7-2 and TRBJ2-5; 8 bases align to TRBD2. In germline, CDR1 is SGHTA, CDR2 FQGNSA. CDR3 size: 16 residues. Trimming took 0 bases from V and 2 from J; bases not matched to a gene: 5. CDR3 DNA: TGTGCCAGCAGCTTAGCGGGGGCTAGCGGGCAAGAGACCCAGTACTTC. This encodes CASSLAGASGQETQYF.

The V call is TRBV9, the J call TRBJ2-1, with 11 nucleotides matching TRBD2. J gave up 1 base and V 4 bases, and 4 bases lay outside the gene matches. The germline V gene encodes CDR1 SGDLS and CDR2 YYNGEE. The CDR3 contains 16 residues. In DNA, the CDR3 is TGTGCCAGCAGCTTACGACTAGCGGGGTCCTACAATGAGCAGTTCTTC. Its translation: CASSLRLAGSYNEQFF.

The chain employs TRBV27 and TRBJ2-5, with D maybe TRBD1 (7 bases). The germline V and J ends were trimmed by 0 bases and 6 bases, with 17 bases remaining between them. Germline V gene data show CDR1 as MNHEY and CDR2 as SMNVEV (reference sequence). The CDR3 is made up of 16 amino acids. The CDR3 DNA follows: TGTGCCAGCAGTTTATCGGGCCAGGGGGGAGGAAAGACCCAGTACTTC. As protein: CASSLSGQGGGKTQYF.

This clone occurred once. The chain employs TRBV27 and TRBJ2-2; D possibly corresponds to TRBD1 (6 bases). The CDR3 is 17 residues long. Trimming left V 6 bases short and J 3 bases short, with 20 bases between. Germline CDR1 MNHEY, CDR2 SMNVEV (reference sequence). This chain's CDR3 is CASSLRGAGEHTGELFF. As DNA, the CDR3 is TGTGCCAGCAGCCTAAGGGGTGCAGGGGAGCACACCGGGGAGCTGTTTTTT.

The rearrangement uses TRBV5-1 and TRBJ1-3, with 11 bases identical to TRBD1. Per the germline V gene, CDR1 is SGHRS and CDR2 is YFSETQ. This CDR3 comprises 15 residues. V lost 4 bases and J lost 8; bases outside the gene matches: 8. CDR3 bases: TGCGCCAGCAGCAATCGGGACAGGGGGACAGACACCATATATTTT. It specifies CASSNRDRGTDTIYF. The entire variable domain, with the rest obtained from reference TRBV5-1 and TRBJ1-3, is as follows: KAGVTQTPRYLIKTRGQQVTLSCSPISGHRSVSWYQQTPGQGLQFLFEYFSETQRNKGNFPGRFSGRQFSNSRSEMNVSTLELGDSALYLCASSNRDRGTDTIYFGEGSWLTVV.

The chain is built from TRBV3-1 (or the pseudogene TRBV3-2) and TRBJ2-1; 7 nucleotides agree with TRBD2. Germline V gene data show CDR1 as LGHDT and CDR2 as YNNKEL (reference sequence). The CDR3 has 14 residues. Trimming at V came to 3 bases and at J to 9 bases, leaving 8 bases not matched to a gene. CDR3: CASSQSSGIGEQFF. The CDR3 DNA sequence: TGTGCCAGCAGCCAGTCCAGCGGGATTGGTGAGCAGTTCTTC.